Following are 14 T cell receptor beta chains from one sample sequenced in a study of regulatory T cells in long-lasting Graves disease. Construction of the TCR beta libraries employed iRepertoire HTBI primers in conjunction with Arm-PCR of CDR3 regions. TCRdb independently ran MiXCR on the multiplex PCR reads; one entry per CDR3 protein. The data contain a few hundred thousand distinct CDR3 sequences, roughly 25% of them singletons. The time point here: persistent/refractory GD, antithyroid drugs over 5 years with positive TRAb. From PBMCs, RNA was extracted and then used to make the TCR library. The source was peripheral blood mononuclear cells (PBMCs), collected when the disease was refractory, from a patient treated with antithyroid drugs. These TCRs come from a woman in her thirties or forties with Graves disease.

The chain employs TRBV7-9 and TRBJ2-1; 8 bases line up with TRBD2. With 5 bases clipped from V and 7 bases from J, the junction kept 10 bases outside the gene matches. CDR3 length: 15 residues. Germline values: CDR1 SEHNR, CDR2 FQNEAQ (reference sequence). The CDR3 loop reads CASSPSGSSGNEQFF. For the CDR3, the DNA is TGTGCCAGCAGCCCCAGCGGGAGTAGCGGGAATGAGCAGTTCTTC.

The chain recombines TRBV29-1 with TRBJ1-2; 10 bases agree with TRBD1. Germline assignment: CDR1 SQVTM and CDR2 ANQGSEA. The CDR3 is made up of 14 amino acids. V shed 1 base, J shed 2 bases, and the junction held 1 base outside the gene matches. Here the CDR3 reads CSVEGQGANYGYTF. The CDR3 DNA follows: TGCAGCGTTGAAGGACAGGGGGCGAACTATGGCTACACCTTC.

The chain couples TRBV6-1 to TRBJ2-3, with D perhaps matching TRBD2 (5 bases). Per germline, CDR1 MNHNS and CDR2 SASEGT. This CDR3 comprises 11 residues. Trimming cost V 9 bases and J 9 bases, with 13 bases left between them. In DNA, the CDR3 is TGTGCCAGTTCGGGGAAGTCAACGCAGTATTTT. Amino acid sequence: CASSGKSTQYF.

This clonotype appeared many times. J is TRBJ2-7 and V is TRBV7-6, with D perhaps TRBD2 (5 bases). The CDR3 is made up of 13 amino acids. Germline V gene sequence: CDR1 SGHVS, CDR2 FNYEAQ. The V gene lost 5 bases and the J gene lost 4 bases, with 12 bases spanning the gap. CDR3 nucleotides: TGTGCCAGCAGCCCCGGACTGATATACGAGCAGTACTTC. It encodes CASSPGLIYEQYF.

The V call is TRBV20-1, the J call TRBJ2-7; a possible D gene is TRBD2 (5 bases). The V end was cut by 0 bases, the J end by 6 bases, with 9 bases between. The CDR3 runs to 12 residues. Looked up from germline, CDR1 is DFQATT and CDR2 is SNEGSKA (reference sequence). The CDR3 DNA reads TGCAGTGCTAGAGATAGGCGGGCCGAGCAGTACTTC. Its translation is CSARDRRAEQYF.

The chain links TRBV5-1 to TRBJ2-5; D is uncertain. The CDR3 extends over 14 amino acids. Germline CDR1 reads SGHRS; CDR2 reads YFSETQ. The ends were cut back, 4 bases at V and 5 bases at J, with 15 bases in the middle. The CDR3 protein is CASSDLHAAETQYF. CDR3 nucleotide sequence: TGCGCCAGCAGCGACTTACATGCGGCTGAGACCCAGTACTTC. Combining the CDR3 with reference TRBV5-1 and TRBJ2-5 gives the whole variable domain KAGVTQTPRYLIKTRGQQVTLSCSPISGHRSVSWYQQTPGQGLQFLFEYFSETQRNKGNFPGRFSGRQFSNSRSEMNVSTLELGDSALYLCASSDLHAAETQYFGPGTRLLVL.

This clonotype was counted many times. The chain joins TRBV6-9 to TRBJ1-1, with D unresolved. Germline V gene sequence: CDR1 MNHGY, CDR2 SVAAGI. V lost 6 bases, J lost 1 base, and 9 bases lay in between. The CDR3 is made up of 13 amino acids. The CDR3, as DNA: TGTGCCAGCAGCTATCGATCGAACACTGAAGCTTTCTTT. This translates into CASSYRSNTEAFF.

The chain combines TRBV9 with TRBJ2-7; D is uncertain. Trimming took 4 bases from V and 2 from J, leaving 7 bases between them. This CDR3 contains 12 residues. Germline V gives CDR1 SGDLS, CDR2 YYNGEE. Here the CDR3 DNA reads TGTGCCAGCAGCTTTTTCACCTACGAGCAGTACTTC. The encoded protein is CASSFFTYEQYF.

The CDR3 nucleotides are TGCAGTGCTAGGTCTATAGGGGCCGGGGAGCTGTTTTTT. Its translation: CSARSIGAGELFF. J is TRBJ2-2 and V is TRBV20-1; a weak D match, TRBD1 (5 bases). The CDR3 is 13 amino acids. V shed 3 bases and J shed 6 bases, with 11 bases lying between them. CDR1 and CDR2 from the germline V gene are DFQATT and SNEGSKA (reference sequence).

The chain recombines TRBV5-1 with TRBJ2-7; TRBD1 matches at 8 bases. With 2 bases clipped from V and 7 bases from J, the junction kept 5 bases outside the gene matches. This CDR3 is built from 13 residues. From germline, CDR1 is SGHRS and CDR2 YFSETQ. CDR3 amino acids: CASSFQGAREQYF. Written as DNA, the CDR3 is TGCGCCAGCAGCTTCCAGGGGGCGAGAGAGCAGTACTTC.

This clonotype has ten or more counts. The chain joins TRBV6-4 to TRBJ1-6; maybe TRBD1 (6 bases). CDR1 is MRHNA and CDR2 is SNTAGT in the germline V gene. V gave up 2 bases and J gave up 8 bases, with 13 bases separating them. The CDR3 contains 15 residues. The DNA of the CDR3 is TGTGCCAGCAGTGACACGACAGGTGGTGATTCACCCCTCCACTTT. Translated: CASSDTTGGDSPLHF.

This rearrangement joins TRBV6-2 or TRBV6-3 to TRBJ2-7; TRBD1 aligns across 8 bases. The germline V gene encodes CDR1 MNHEY and CDR2 SVGEGT. The trim removed 2 bases at V and 5 bases at J, leaving 2 bases unmatched. This CDR3 comprises 13 residues. This chain's CDR3 is CASSYPTGDEQYF. As DNA, the CDR3 is TGTGCCAGCAGTTACCCGACAGGGGACGAGCAGTACTTC.

This chain connects TRBV7-9 to TRBJ1-6; 9 nucleotides match TRBD1. In germline, CDR1 is SEHNR, CDR2 FQNEAQ (reference sequence). The junction had 9 bases not matched to a gene; V was cut back by 5 bases and J by 10 bases. CDR3 size: 15 residues. The CDR3 loop reads CASSRGQGSASPLHF. The CDR3 region has the DNA TGTGCCAGCAGCCGGGGACAGGGTTCGGCCTCACCCCTCCACTTT.

The chain combines TRBV7-3 with TRBJ1-1, with D possibly TRBD1 on 6 matching bases. The V gene's germline CDR1 is SGHTA and CDR2 FQGTGA. The CDR3 spans 17 residues. V was cut by 5 bases and J by 6 bases, with 25 bases left in between. CDR3 nucleotide sequence: TGTGCCAGCAGCCGAGCCGGGGGGGCGCTGGGAAAAGCTGAAGCTTTCTTT. It is translated as CASSRAGGALGKAEAFF.